These 17 T cell receptor beta chains were sequenced from one sample in a study of blood T cell repertoires in COVID-19. TCRdb's table, derived via immunoSEQ multiplex PCR, lists solely in-frame clones and lacks some. The sample carries 25,000 to 35,000 clones, roughly 86% recorded once. Sample: peripheral blood. These TCRs come from a man between 60 and 70 years old with COVID-19, enrolled during active disease.

CDR3: CASSRPGTDEKLFF. The CDR3 region has the DNA TGTGCCAGTAGTCGTCCAGGGACTGATGAAAAACTGTTTTTT. J is TRBJ1-4 and V is TRBV19; TRBD1 is a possible D gene (5 bases). V gave up 5 bases and J gave up 6 bases, with 13 bases separating them. The length of the CDR3 is 14 residues. Per the germline V gene, CDR1 is LNHDA and CDR2 is SQIVND (reference sequence).

This rearrangement joins TRBV9 to TRBJ2-5; no definite D call. V was cut by 0 bases and J by 3 bases, with 6 bases left in between. Per germline, CDR1 SGDLS and CDR2 YYNGEE. The CDR3 spans 13 residues. The CDR3 DNA reads TGTGCCAGCAGCGTAGGGAGAAAAGAGACCCAGTACTTC. Residues: CASSVGRKETQYF.

In its sample, this clone was seen once. The chain carries TRBV9 and TRBJ2-5; perhaps TRBD2 as D (6 bases). Germline CDR1 is SGDLS and CDR2 is YYNGEE. V lost 3 bases, J lost 1 base, and 10 bases lay in between. The CDR3 is made up of 14 amino acids. The CDR3 region has the DNA TGTGCCAGCAGCGAGTGGGACTCCCAAGAGACCCAGTACTTC. This translates into CASSEWDSQETQYF.

The chain joins TRBV7-9 to TRBJ1-4, with TRBD1 identical over 8 bases. CDR1 is SEHNR and CDR2 is FQNEAQ in the germline V gene (reference sequence). CDR3 length: 14 amino acids. V lost 3 bases to trimming and J lost 8 bases; unmatched junction nucleotides: 5. This CDR3 reads CASSLDRAPEKLFF. The CDR3 coding sequence is TGTGCCAGCAGCTTGGACAGGGCGCCCGAAAAACTGTTTTTT.

The chain carries TRBV6-5 and TRBJ2-2, with D unclear. V dropped 6 bases and J dropped 2 bases, with 10 bases sitting between them. CDR3 length: 14 residues. Germline CDR1 MNHEY, CDR2 SVGAGI. The CDR3 here is CASRTTRNTGELFF. In DNA form, the CDR3 reads TGTGCCAGCAGAACGACTCGTAACACCGGGGAGCTGTTTTTT.

The J gene is TRBJ2-3, the V gene TRBV5-4, with 11 nucleotides matching TRBD2. The V and J ends lost 2 bases and 2 bases, in that order; junction bases with no gene match: 4. The CDR3 contains 16 residues. Germline V gives CDR1 SGHNT, CDR2 YYREEE (reference sequence). CDR3 region: CASSFQLAGATDTQYF. The CDR3 DNA follows: TGTGCCAGCAGCTTCCAACTAGCGGGAGCCACAGATACGCAGTATTTT.

The J gene is TRBJ1-6, the V gene TRBV7-9; D uncertain. Trimming stripped 5 bases from V and 16 bases from J, with 18 bases between. Per germline, CDR1 SEHNR and CDR2 FQNEAQ (reference sequence). CDR3 length equals 13 residues. CDR3 amino acids: CASSPLESGWLHF. The CDR3 DNA reads as TGTGCCAGCAGCCCATTAGAGTCGGGTTGGCTCCACTTT.

The V and J genes are TRBV27 and TRBJ2-7; 7 bases match TRBD2. The trim removed 2 bases at V and 7 bases at J, leaving 8 bases unmatched. Germline V lookup: CDR1 MNHEY, CDR2 SMNVEV (reference sequence). The CDR3 consists of 14 residues. The CDR3 loop reads CASSLKRDRIEQYF. The CDR3 coding sequence is TGTGCCAGCAGTTTAAAGCGGGACCGGATTGAGCAGTACTTC.

The chain has TRBV7-2 and TRBJ2-7; maybe TRBD2 (6 bases). This CDR3 region has 14 residues. Germline assignment: CDR1 SGHTA and CDR2 FQGNSA. The germline V and J ends were trimmed by 1 base and 7 bases, with 14 bases remaining between them. The CDR3 bases are TGTGCCAGCAGCTTAGGTCGGGAGACGGGTGAGCAGTACTTC. This codes for CASSLGRETGEQYF.

The gene calls are TRBV7-8 and TRBJ1-3; unclear D gene. This CDR3 is built from 13 residues. Germline V CDR1 and CDR2: SGHVS, FQNEAQ. V was cut by 5 bases and J by 3 bases, with 8 bases left in between. The DNA of the CDR3 is TGTGCCAGCAGCCGAAGTAGTGGAAACACCATATATTTT. Residues: CASSRSSGNTIYF. The full variable domain, completed using reference TRBV7-8 and TRBJ1-3, is GAGVSQSPRYKVAKRGQDVALRCDPISGHVSLFWYQQALGQGPEFLTYFQNEAQLDKSGLPSDRFFAERPEGSVSTLKIQRTQQEDSAVYLCASSRSSGNTIYFGEGSWLTVV.

The rearrangement uses TRBV11-3 and TRBJ1-1, with a possible D match to TRBD1 (5 bases). The germline V gene encodes CDR1 SGHNT and CDR2 YENEEA. The CDR3 totals 15 residues. The V and J ends lost 0 bases and 0 bases respectively, with 8 bases between them. The CDR3 protein is CASSLDSRVNTEAFF. The DNA for the CDR3 is TGTGCCAGCAGCTTAGACTCCAGGGTGAACACTGAAGCTTTCTTT.

The J gene is TRBJ2-1, the V gene TRBV7-3, with 8 bases that match TRBD2. This CDR3 contains 15 residues. Trimming at V came to 1 base and at J to 7 bases, leaving 6 bases not matched to a gene. From germline, CDR1 is SGHTA and CDR2 FQGTGA. The CDR3 coding sequence is TGTGCCAGCAGCTTAAGCAGCGGGAGTAGGAATGAGCAGTTCTTC. Its protein is CASSLSSGSRNEQFF.

The chain links TRBV18 to TRBJ1-1, with D unresolved. The CDR3 spans 12 residues. Germline V CDR1 and CDR2: KGHSH, LQKENI. Trimming shortened V by 3 bases and J by 6 bases, and 8 bases separated the two germline ends. Here the CDR3 DNA reads TGTGCCAGCTCACCGTACGAGCCTGAAGCTTTCTTT. This encodes CASSPYEPEAFF.

The chain links TRBV29-1 to TRBJ2-5, with D perhaps matching TRBD1 (7 bases). Per the germline V gene, CDR1 is SQVTM and CDR2 is ANQGSEA. The CDR3 is made up of 14 amino acids. The DNA of the CDR3 is TGCAGTGTGCTGGGACAGTTCATGGGGGGGACCCAGTACTTC. This codes for CSVLGQFMGGTQYF.

V and J are TRBV7-9 and TRBJ2-2, with D possibly TRBD2 on 6 matching bases. The CDR3 length is 13 residues. CDR1 is SEHNR, CDR2 FQNEAQ, per germline (reference sequence). The V end lost 3 bases, the J end lost 6 bases, and 8 bases lay between the germline ends. The CDR3 sequence is CASSFGEAGELFF. The CDR3 nucleotides are TGTGCCAGCAGCTTCGGGGAGGCCGGGGAGCTGTTTTTT. The variable domain in full, with the rest retrieved from reference TRBV7-9 and TRBJ2-2, is DTGVSQNPRHKITKRGQNVTFRCDPISEHNRLYWYRQTLGQGPEFLTYFQNEAQLEKSRLLSDRFSAERPKGSFSTLEIQRTEQGDSAMYLCASSFGEAGELFFGEGSRLTVL.

This clone showed up just once. V and J are TRBV4-3 and TRBJ1-1; 8 bases map to TRBD1. In germline, CDR1 is LGHNA, CDR2 YSLEER. The junction had 11 bases not matched to a gene; V was cut back by 2 bases and J by 0 bases. The CDR3 has 18 residues. The DNA for the CDR3 is TGCGCCAGCAGCCAACCCCGGACAGGGAACGAGATGAACACTGAAGCTTTCTTT. It codes for CASSQPRTGNEMNTEAFF.

The CDR3 loop is CASSRAGNTSPLHF. The CDR3 bases are TGTGCCAGCAGCCGAGCAGGCAATACTTCACCCCTCCACTTT. The chain recombines TRBV11-1 with TRBJ1-6; D is undetermined. Between the trimmed V and J ends, which lost 5 bases and 9 bases, there was a span of 14 bases. The germline gives CDR1 SGHAT, CDR2 FQDESV (reference sequence). This CDR3 has 14 residues.